The 3 T cell receptor beta chains given below trace back to one sample, sequenced in a study of T cell repertoires in ileal Crohn's disease. TCRdb's table, derived via immunoSEQ multiplex PCR, lists solely in-frame clones and lacks some. The table shows around 13,000 clones, with around 70% occurring only once. Time point indicated: neoterminal ileum biopsy at postoperative endoscopy, about 6 months after surgery. Sample: ileal tissue. The source is an adult with Crohn's disease.

This clone has only one observation. In the same sample, other DNA sequences code for this CDR3. This sequence joins TRBV19 and TRBJ1-5; D possibly corresponds to TRBD1 (6 bases). Trimming pared 1 base from V and 9 bases from J, leaving 13 bases between. The CDR3 is made up of 14 amino acids. Germline CDR1 LNHDA, CDR2 SQIVND (reference sequence). CDR3 sequence (DNA): TGTGCCAGTAGTATAGCGTCAGGGGACCGGCCCCAGCATTTT. Its protein is CASSIASGDRPQHF.

In nucleotides, the CDR3 is TGTGCCAGCAGCGGGGGGGTTGCGGGCGAGCAGTACTTC. Protein sequence: CASSGGVAGEQYF. The chain recombines TRBV7-6 with TRBJ2-7; the match to TRBD2 covers 7 bases. The CDR3 length is 13 residues. Germline V gene data show CDR1 as SGHVS and CDR2 as FNYEAQ. V was pared by 5 bases and J by 6 bases, with 7 bases of the junction left unmatched.

This clone occurred a few times. The V call is TRBV29-1, the J call TRBJ1-2; 9 bases match TRBD1. The CDR3 is made up of 13 amino acids. The germline CDR1 and CDR2 sequences are SQVTM and ANQGSEA. V lost 7 bases, J lost 7 bases, and 10 bases stayed unmatched. CDR3 nucleotides: TGCAGCGCTTCGACCGGGACAGGGTTTGGCTACACCTTC. This codes for CSASTGTGFGYTF.